The next 23 T cell receptor beta chains were all read from a single sample in a study of persistence of HIV-infected CD4 T cells. Cells were stimulated with CMV-infected fibroblast lysates at 10 ug/mL. CD40L-negative CD69-negative CD45RO-high memory CD4+ T cells were sorted as populations depleted of antigen-responding cells. No antigens are known for them. The immunoSEQ assay was version 4, run in survey mode. Libraries were prepared by immunoSEQ multiplex PCR; TCRdb keeps only in-frame clonotypes and omits some of them. The repertoire holds 48,000 or so clones, with more than 60% as singletons. The sample consisted of CD4+ T cells sorted from PBMCs after 18-hour stimulation, taken from a patient who received antiretroviral therapy. Source of these receptors: an adult man with HIV who was CMV-seropositive.

The rearrangement uses TRBV30 and TRBJ2-7; TRBD2 aligns across 8 bases. Germline CDR1 is GTSNPN and CDR2 is SVGIG (reference sequence). J lost 1 base, V lost 3 bases, and 14 bases had no gene match. This CDR3 has 17 residues. The CDR3 nucleotides read TGTGCCTGGAGGTCCCTTCGGTTGCGGGAGGAATCCTACGAGCAGTACTTC. Translation gives CAWRSLRLREESYEQYF.

The CDR3 coding sequence is TGTGCCAGCAGCCGCAAAGGCCGACTAGAGATCCAGTACAATGAGCAGTTCTTC. Translation gives CASSRKGRLEIQYNEQFF. The chain carries TRBV3-1 (or the pseudogene TRBV3-2) and TRBJ2-1; tentative D call: TRBD2 (6 bases). Per germline, CDR1 LGHDT and CDR2 YNNKEL (reference sequence). The CDR3 covers 18 residues. V was shortened by 4 bases and J by 4 bases, with 23 bases between the two germline ends.

The V call is TRBV11-1, the J call TRBJ1-1, with unresolved D. There are 12 residues in the CDR3. V gave up 5 bases and J gave up 7 bases, with 11 bases separating them. Germline CDR1 reads SGHAT; CDR2 reads FQDESV (reference sequence). CDR3 in amino acids: CASSHFGFEAFF. In DNA form, the CDR3 reads TGTGCCAGCAGCCATTTTGGATTTGAAGCTTTCTTT.

The V gene is TRBV12-3 or TRBV12-4, the J gene TRBJ2-7, with D uncertain. Trimming shortened V by 6 bases and J by 5 bases, and 11 bases separated the two germline ends. This CDR3 spans 12 amino acids. CDR3 in DNA: TGTGCCAGCAGCTCCGTAGCCAACGAGCAGTACTTC. Protein product: CASSSVANEQYF.

This chain uses TRBV27 with TRBJ1-1; 9 bases line up with TRBD1. The V and J ends lost 5 bases and 11 bases, in that order; junction bases with no gene match: 12. The CDR3 is 14 residues long. CDR1 is MNHEY and CDR2 is SMNVEV in the germline V gene (reference sequence). The CDR3 reads CASSERTGVLWAFF. CDR3 bases: TGTGCCAGCAGTGAACGGACAGGGGTTCTGTGGGCTTTCTTT.

The chain links TRBV25-1 to TRBJ2-1; TRBD1 might be the D (5 bases). V was cut by 1 base and J by 6 bases, with 10 bases left in between. Germline CDR1 is MGHDK and CDR2 is SYGVNS. The CDR3 extends over 14 amino acids. The CDR3 nucleotides are TGTGCCAGCAGTGAATTACGACAGCTCAATGAGCAGTTCTTC. It is translated as CASSELRQLNEQFF.

V gene TRBV5-1 combines with J gene TRBJ2-2; D perhaps matches TRBD2 (6 bases). V lost 4 bases, J lost 6 bases, and 10 bases lay in between. The CDR3 totals 13 residues. The germline gives CDR1 SGHRS, CDR2 YFSETQ. The CDR3 sequence is CASSGDFPGELFF. DNA for the CDR3: TGCGCCAGCAGCGGGGACTTCCCCGGGGAGCTGTTTTTT.

This clone was seen only a few times. V and J are TRBV5-1 and TRBJ1-2, with a weak D call TRBD1 (6 bases). Germline lookup yields CDR1 SGHRS and CDR2 YFSETQ. The V gene lost 2 bases and the J gene lost 3 bases, with 14 bases spanning the gap. The CDR3 length is 15 residues. CDR3 sequence: CASSFSGQIHYGYTF. The CDR3 DNA reads TGCGCCAGCAGCTTCTCTGGACAGATACACTATGGCTACACCTTC.

The J gene is TRBJ2-5, the V gene TRBV5-6; a weak D match, TRBD1 (5 bases). CDR3 length equals 15 residues. V dropped 6 bases and J dropped 4 bases, with 19 bases sitting between them. CDR1 and CDR2 from the germline V gene are SGHDT and YYEEEE. The CDR3 region has the DNA TGTGCCAGCACCCGACAGCCCGACCTTCCAGAGACCCAGTACTTC. Protein sequence: CASTRQPDLPETQYF.

CDR3 DNA: TGTGCCACCAGCAGAGATCAGAGTAGCAACCATGATACGCAGTATTTT. Translation gives CATSRDQSSNHDTQYF. The rearrangement joins TRBV15 to TRBJ2-3; D ambiguous. The germline V and J ends were trimmed by 0 bases and 6 bases, with 16 bases remaining between them. The length of the CDR3 is 16 residues. Germline-derived CDR1 and CDR2 are LNHNV and YYDKDF (reference sequence).

This chain links TRBV7-9 with TRBJ2-3; either TRBD1 or TRBD2 may supply D (6 bases each). Germline assignment: CDR1 SEHNR and CDR2 FQNEAQ (reference sequence). V was shortened by 4 bases and J by 6 bases, with 11 bases between the two germline ends. The CDR3 loop spans 13 amino acids. The CDR3 spells CASSSRGPDTQYF. CDR3 in DNA: TGTGCCAGCAGCTCCCGGGGGCCCGATACGCAGTATTTT. Complete variable domain (other parts from reference TRBV7-9 and TRBJ2-3): DTGVSQNPRHKITKRGQNVTFRCDPISEHNRLYWYRQTLGQGPEFLTYFQNEAQLEKSRLLSDRFSAERPKGSFSTLEIQRTEQGDSAMYLCASSSRGPDTQYFGPGTRLTVL.

This clone was seen a few times. This sequence joins TRBV5-1 and TRBJ1-4, with 9 bases fitting TRBD1. CDR1 SGHRS and CDR2 YFSETQ come from the germline V gene. This CDR3 spans 16 amino acids. V dropped 1 base and J dropped 7; count of bases not matched to a gene: 8. The CDR3 DNA sequence: TGCGCCAGCAGCTTGCCGCTGGGACAGGGTGGTGAAAAACTGTTTTTT. It specifies CASSLPLGQGGEKLFF. Full variable domain (rest looked up from reference TRBV5-1 and TRBJ1-4): KAGVTQTPRYLIKTRGQQVTLSCSPISGHRSVSWYQQTPGQGLQFLFEYFSETQRNKGNFPGRFSGRQFSNSRSEMNVSTLELGDSALYLCASSLPLGQGGEKLFFGSGTQLSVL.

V and J are TRBV4-1 and TRBJ2-6; TRBD2 might be the D (6 bases). The CDR3 consists of 18 residues. Germline V gene lookup returns CDR1 MGHRA and CDR2 YSYEKL. The V end lost 0 bases, the J end lost 2 bases, and 14 bases lay between the germline ends. CDR3 sequence reads: CASSQDPPGATGANVLTF. The CDR3 region has the DNA TGCGCCAGCAGCCAAGATCCGCCGGGAGCCACTGGGGCCAACGTCCTGACTTTC.

The V and J genes are TRBV10-3 and TRBJ2-3, with 7 bases matching TRBD2. The CDR3 contains 14 residues. V was pared by 10 bases and J by 4 bases, with 11 bases of the junction left unmatched. CDR1 is ENHRY and CDR2 is SYGVKD in the germline V gene. The CDR3 region is CATLEAGAADTQYF. The CDR3 DNA is TGTGCCACCCTGGAGGCGGGAGCTGCAGATACGCAGTATTTT.

The chain has TRBV5-1 and TRBJ2-5; 14 nucleotides match TRBD2. The CDR3 totals 17 residues. The ends lost 4 bases at V and 1 base at J; junction bases unmatched: 6. CDR1 SGHRS and CDR2 YFSETQ come from the germline V gene. The CDR3 reads CASSVGGLAGVQETQYF. DNA of the CDR3: TGCGCCAGCAGCGTCGGGGGACTAGCGGGGGTCCAAGAGACCCAGTACTTC.

This clone has just a few counts. This chain joins TRBV10-3 and TRBJ2-1; tentative D call: TRBD2 (5 bases). The CDR3 runs 14 residues. Between the trimmed V and J ends, which lost 5 bases and 10 bases, there was a span of 18 bases. Germline CDR1 ENHRY, CDR2 SYGVKD. CDR3 sequence (DNA): TGTGCCATCAGTCCACCCCCCCCTACGGGGGAGCAGTTCTTC. Translation gives CAISPPPPTGEQFF.

The chain combines TRBV7-3 with TRBJ2-2; 15 bases match TRBD2. Germline V gene sequence: CDR1 SGHTA, CDR2 FQGTGA. Trimming took 5 bases from V and 7 from J; bases not matched to a gene: 8. The CDR3 runs to 17 residues. The CDR3 nucleotides are TGTGCCAGCAGCAAACCGGGACTAGCGGGAGGAAGCGGGGAGCTGTTTTTT. Protein sequence: CASSKPGLAGGSGELFF.

This clone showed up just a few times. This chain links TRBV5-5 with TRBJ2-1; D possibly corresponds to TRBD2 (5 bases). CDR1 and CDR2 from the germline V gene are SGHKS and YYEKEE (reference sequence). CDR3 length equals 13 residues. V dropped 0 bases and J dropped 4 bases, with 5 bases sitting between them. CDR3 sequence (DNA): TGTGCCAGCAGCTTGGGAGGGTACAATGAGCAGTTCTTC. Protein: CASSLGGYNEQFF. The variable domain in full, with the rest retrieved from reference TRBV5-5 and TRBJ2-1, is DAGVTQSPTHLIKTRGQQVTLRCSPISGHKSVSWYQQVLGQGPQFIFQYYEKEERGRGNFPDRFSARQFPNYSSELNVNALLLGDSALYLCASSLGGYNEQFFGPGTRLTVL.

The rearrangement joins TRBV3-1 (or the pseudogene TRBV3-2) to TRBJ2-3; no reliable D call. Germline values: CDR1 LGHDT, CDR2 YNNKEL (reference sequence). Trimming pared 2 bases from V and 4 bases from J, leaving 13 bases between. The CDR3 consists of 15 residues. CDR3 bases: TGTGCCAGCAGCCAATGGGTCGGCAGCTCAGATACGCAGTATTTT. Its translation is CASSQWVGSSDTQYF.

The chain carries TRBV7-2 and TRBJ1-2; possibly TRBD1 for D (6 bases). The germline gives CDR1 SGHTA, CDR2 FQGNSA. This CDR3 has 15 amino acids. Deletions cut 4 bases from V and 2 bases from J, with 14 bases between. This chain's CDR3 is CASSSHRTANYGYTF. DNA of the CDR3: TGTGCCAGCAGCTCTCATCGGACAGCGAACTATGGCTACACCTTC.

The J gene is TRBJ1-1, the V gene TRBV7-8; TRBD1 is a possible D gene (5 bases). V lost 6 bases and J 7 bases, leaving 15 bases between the germline ends. The CDR3 spans 13 residues. The germline V gene encodes CDR1 SGHVS and CDR2 FQNEAQ. CDR3 in amino acids: CASSLTPGLEAFF. The CDR3 nucleotides read TGTGCCAGCAGTCTTACGCCGGGACTTGAAGCTTTCTTT. The whole variable domain, filled in from reference TRBV7-8 and TRBJ1-1, reads GAGVSQSPRYKVAKRGQDVALRCDPISGHVSLFWYQQALGQGPEFLTYFQNEAQLDKSGLPSDRFFAERPEGSVSTLKIQRTQQEDSAVYLCASSLTPGLEAFFGQGTRLTVV.

J is TRBJ2-7 and V is TRBV7-2; TRBD1 aligns across 9 bases. The CDR3 sequence is 15 residues long. Germline-derived CDR1 and CDR2 are SGHTA and FQGNSA. V was clipped by 3 bases and J by 3 bases; unmatched bases: 6. The CDR3 DNA reads as TGTGCCAGCAGCTTCTCGGGACAGGGAGGCTACGAGCAGTACTTC. Protein sequence: CASSFSGQGGYEQYF.

This rearrangement joins TRBV18 to TRBJ1-2; 7 bases align to TRBD1. The CDR3 runs to 13 residues. V trimming: 3 bases; J trimming: 8 bases; junction bases outside the gene matches: 6. Germline loops: CDR1 KGHSH, CDR2 LQKENI. CDR3 protein: CASSPDRAGGYTF. The CDR3 nucleotides read TGTGCCAGCTCACCCGACAGGGCCGGAGGCTACACCTTC.